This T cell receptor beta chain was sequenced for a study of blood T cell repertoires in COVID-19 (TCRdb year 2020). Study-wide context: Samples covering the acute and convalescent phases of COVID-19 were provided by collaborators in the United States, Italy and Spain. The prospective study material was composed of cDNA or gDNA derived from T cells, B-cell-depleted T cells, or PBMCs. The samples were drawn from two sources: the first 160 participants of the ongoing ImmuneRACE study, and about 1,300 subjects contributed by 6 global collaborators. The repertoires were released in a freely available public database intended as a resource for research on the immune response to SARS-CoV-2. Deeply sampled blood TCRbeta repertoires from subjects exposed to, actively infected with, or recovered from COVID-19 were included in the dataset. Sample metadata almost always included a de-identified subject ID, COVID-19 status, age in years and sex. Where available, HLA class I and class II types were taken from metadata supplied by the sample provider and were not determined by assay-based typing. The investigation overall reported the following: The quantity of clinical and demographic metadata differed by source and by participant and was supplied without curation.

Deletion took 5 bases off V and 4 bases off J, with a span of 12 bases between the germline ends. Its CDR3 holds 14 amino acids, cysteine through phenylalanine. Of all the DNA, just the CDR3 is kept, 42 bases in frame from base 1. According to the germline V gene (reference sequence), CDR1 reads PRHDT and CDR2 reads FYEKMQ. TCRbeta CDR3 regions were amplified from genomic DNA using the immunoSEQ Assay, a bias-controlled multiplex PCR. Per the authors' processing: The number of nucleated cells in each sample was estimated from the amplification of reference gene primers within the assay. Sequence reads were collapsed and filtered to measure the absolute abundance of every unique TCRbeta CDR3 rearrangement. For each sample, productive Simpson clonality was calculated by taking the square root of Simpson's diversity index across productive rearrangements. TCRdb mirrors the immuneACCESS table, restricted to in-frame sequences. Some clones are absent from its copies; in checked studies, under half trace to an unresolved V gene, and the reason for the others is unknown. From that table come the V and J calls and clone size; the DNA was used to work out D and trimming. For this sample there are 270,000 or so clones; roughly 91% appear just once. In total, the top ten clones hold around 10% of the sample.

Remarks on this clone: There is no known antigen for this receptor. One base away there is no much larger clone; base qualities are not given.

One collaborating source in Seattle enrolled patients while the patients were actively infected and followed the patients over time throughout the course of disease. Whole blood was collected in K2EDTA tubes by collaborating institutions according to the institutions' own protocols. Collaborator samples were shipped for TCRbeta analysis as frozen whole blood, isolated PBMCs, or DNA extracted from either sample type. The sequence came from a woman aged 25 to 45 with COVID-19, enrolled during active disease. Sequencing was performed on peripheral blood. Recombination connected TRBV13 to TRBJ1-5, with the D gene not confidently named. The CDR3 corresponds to CASSPGRGNQPQHF. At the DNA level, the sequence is TGTGCCAGCAGCCCCGGGAGAGGGAATCAGCCCCAGCATTTT.